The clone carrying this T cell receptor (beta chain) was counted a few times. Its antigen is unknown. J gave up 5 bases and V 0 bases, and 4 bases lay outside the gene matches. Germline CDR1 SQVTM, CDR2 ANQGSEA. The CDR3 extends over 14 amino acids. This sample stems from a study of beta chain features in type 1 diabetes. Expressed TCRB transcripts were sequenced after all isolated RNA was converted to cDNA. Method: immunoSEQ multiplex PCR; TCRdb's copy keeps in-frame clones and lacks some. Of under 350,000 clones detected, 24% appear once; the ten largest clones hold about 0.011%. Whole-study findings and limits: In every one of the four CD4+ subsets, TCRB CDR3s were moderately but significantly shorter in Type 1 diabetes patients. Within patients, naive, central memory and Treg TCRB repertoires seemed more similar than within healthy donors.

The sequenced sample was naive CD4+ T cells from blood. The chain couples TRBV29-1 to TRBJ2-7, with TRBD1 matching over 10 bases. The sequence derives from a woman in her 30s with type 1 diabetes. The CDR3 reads CSVEDRQGADEQYF. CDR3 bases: TGCAGCGTTGAAGACCGACAGGGGGCCGACGAGCAGTACTTC.